The 6 T cell receptor beta chains given below trace back to one sample, sequenced in a study of blood T cells in healthy people across ages. Primed by a sample-barcoded 5' primer and a J-beta primer mix, a second PCR proceeded for roughly 6 to 12 cycles. TCRdb reprocessed the 5' RACE reads with MiXCR, giving one entry per CDR3 protein. The sample lists about 570,000 distinct CDR3 sequences, 25% to 30% seen once, with around 18% in the top ten. The sample taken for sequencing was blood. All receptors come from a woman between 70 and 85 years old in good health.

The chain has TRBV5-1 and TRBJ1-2, with 12 bases matching TRBD1. The germline V gene has CDR1 SGHRS and CDR2 YFSETQ. The CDR3 extends over 16 amino acids. V was clipped by 3 bases and J by 8 bases; unmatched bases: 11. CDR3 nucleotide sequence: TGCGCCAGCAGCTCCGGGACAGGGGGCGCATCGAAAGGCTACACCTTC. It translates to CASSSGTGGASKGYTF.

The chain is built from TRBV14 and TRBJ1-1; a weak D match, TRBD1 (5 bases). The CDR3 has 12 amino acids. The germline gives CDR1 SGHDN, CDR2 FVKESK. V lost 4 bases to trimming and J lost 10 bases, with 13 bases between them. CDR3 DNA: TGTGCCAGCAGCCCCATAGGGACCTTAGCTTTCTTT. It is translated as CASSPIGTLAFF.

V and J are TRBV12-3 or TRBV12-4 and TRBJ2-5; no reliable D call. The last part of the DNA fits TRBJ2-1 better; the J call may be wrong. This CDR3 spans 11 amino acids. CDR3 sequence: CASSFINEQFF. Here the CDR3 DNA reads TGTGCCAGCAGTTTTATTAATGAGCAGTTCTTC.

The chain recombines TRBV6-5 with TRBJ2-5; 8 nucleotides line up with TRBD2. Germline V gene data show CDR1 as MNHEY and CDR2 as SVGAGI. This CDR3 contains 15 residues. With V trimmed by 0 bases and J by 5 bases, 5 bases remained unmatched. The CDR3 sequence is CASSYSTLAVETQYF. In DNA form, the CDR3 reads TGTGCCAGCAGTTACTCGACACTAGCGGTGGAGACCCAGTACTTC.

The chain employs TRBV12-3 or TRBV12-4 and TRBJ1-2; D gene ambiguous. Trimming left V 4 bases short and J 1 base short, with 7 bases between. The CDR3 consists of 13 residues. The CDR3 nucleotides read TGTGCCAGCAGTTCTAACCTTAACTATGGCTACACCTTC. As protein: CASSSNLNYGYTF.

The gene calls are TRBV28 and TRBJ1-5; tentatively, D is TRBD1 (6 bases). V lost 9 bases and J lost 10, with 28 bases in between. The length of the CDR3 is 16 residues. Germline V gene sequence: CDR1 MDHEN, CDR2 SYDVKM. CDR3 protein: CASILTSQGTSPPQHF. In DNA form, the CDR3 reads TGTGCCAGTATCCTTACTTCGCAGGGGACATCCCCCCCCCAGCATTTT.